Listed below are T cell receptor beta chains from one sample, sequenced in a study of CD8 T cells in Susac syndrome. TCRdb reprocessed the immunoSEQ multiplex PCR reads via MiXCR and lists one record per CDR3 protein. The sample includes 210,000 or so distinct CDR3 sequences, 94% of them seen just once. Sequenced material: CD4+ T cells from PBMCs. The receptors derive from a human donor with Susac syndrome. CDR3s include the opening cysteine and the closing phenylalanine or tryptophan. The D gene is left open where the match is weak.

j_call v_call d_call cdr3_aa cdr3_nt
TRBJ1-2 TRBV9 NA CASSVRQTLTDYGYTF TGTGCCAGCAGCGTTCGACAGACACTTACTGACTATGGCTACACCTTC
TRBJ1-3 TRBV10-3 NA CAIRRDSSGNTIYF TGTGCCATCAGGAGGGATTCCTCTGGAAACACCATATATTTT
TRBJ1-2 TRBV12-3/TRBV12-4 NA CASSSRTGFGYTF TGTGCCAGCAGCTCTCGAACAGGCTTCGGCTACACCTTC
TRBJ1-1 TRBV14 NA CASSPRQLNTEAFF TGTGCCAGCAGCCCACGACAGTTGAACACTGAAGCTTTCTTT
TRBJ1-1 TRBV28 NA CATHKAFENTEAFF TGTGCCACCCACAAGGCCTTCGAGAACACTGAAGCTTTCTTT
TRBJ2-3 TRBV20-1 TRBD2 CSAINSGGASDTQYF TGCAGTGCTATTAATAGCGGGGGGGCCTCAGATACGCAGTATTTT
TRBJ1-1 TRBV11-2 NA CASSLQLRTEAFF TGTGCCAGCAGCCTTCAATTACGTACAGAAGCTTTCTTT
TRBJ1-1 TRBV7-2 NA CASSPTVPRGQGAEAFF TGTGCCAGCAGCCCCACCGTCCCCAGGGGCCAGGGCGCTGAAGCTTTCTTT
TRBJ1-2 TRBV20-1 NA CSASRGSNYGYTF TGCAGTGCTTCTAGGGGGTCTAACTATGGCTACACCTTC
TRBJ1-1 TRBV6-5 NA CASSYSGLMNTEAFF TGTGCCAGCAGTTACTCGGGCCTGATGAACACTGAAGCTTTCTTT
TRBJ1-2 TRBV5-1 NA CASSLRVEGGYTF TGCGCCAGCAGCTTGAGGGTGGAAGGAGGCTACACCTTC
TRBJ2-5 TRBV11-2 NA CASSLAGFRETQYF TGTGCCAGCAGCTTAGCAGGATTTAGGGAGACCCAGTACTTC
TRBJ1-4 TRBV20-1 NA CSANQANEKLFF TGCAGTGCTAATCAGGCTAATGAAAAACTGTTTTTT
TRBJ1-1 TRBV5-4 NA CASSLGGLHTEAFF TGTGCCAGCAGCTTGGGAGGGCTACACACTGAAGCTTTCTTT
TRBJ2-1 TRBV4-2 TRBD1 CASSQDRDRAAYNEQFF TGTGCCAGCAGCCAAGATCGTGACAGGGCGGCTTACAATGAGCAGTTCTTC
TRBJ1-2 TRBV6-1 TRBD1 CASSASGTGGYGYTF TGTGCCAGCAGCGCTTCCGGGACAGGGGGCTATGGCTACACCTTC